Shown below are 32 T cell receptor beta chains from a single sample sequenced in a study of cytomegalovirus exposure and HLA in healthy donors (dated by TCRdb to about 2017). The library came from the immunoSEQ multiplex PCR assay. For the multiplex PCR, a mixture combining 60 forward primers for TCR Vbeta segments and 13 reverse primers for TCR Jbeta segments was used. TCRdb took over this immuneACCESS table, retaining in-frame rearrangements with V and J assigned. Such tables are incomplete; in checked studies, under half of the missing clones stem from an unresolved V gene, and the remainder is unexplained. Here the sample has about 180,000 clones; around 80% occur a single time. The leading ten clones occupy about 2.1% of the sample. Material for sequencing was PBMCs. The receptors shown here come from a woman under 40 in good health and CMV-seronegative.

This clone has just one count. The V call is TRBV16, the J call TRBJ1-2; TRBD1 is a possible D gene (5 bases). The V end lost 0 bases, the J end lost 7 bases, and 12 bases lay between the germline ends. The germline gives CDR1 KGHSY, CDR2 FQNENV. The CDR3 contains 14 residues. The DNA of the CDR3 is TGTGCCAGCAGCCAATCAGGGGTGTGGTCTGGCTACACCTTC. This encodes CASSQSGVWSGYTF.

This clone was observed a few times. The CDR3 bases are TGTGCCAGTAGTAGCATCCGGGACAGGGGGGCCACTGAAGCTTTCTTT. It yields the protein CASSSIRDRGATEAFF. The genes are TRBV19 and TRBJ1-1; 11 nucleotides match TRBD1. V lost 4 bases to trimming and J lost 4 bases; unmatched junction nucleotides: 8. The CDR3 totals 16 residues. The V gene's germline CDR1 is LNHDA and CDR2 SQIVND (reference sequence). The full variable domain, completed using reference TRBV19 and TRBJ1-1, is DGGITQSPKYLFRKEGQNVTLSCEQNLNHDAMYWYRQDPGQGLRLIYYSQIVNDFQKGDIAEGYSVSREKKESFPLTVTSAQKNPTAFYLCASSSIRDRGATEAFFGQGTRLTVV.

This clone was recorded a few times. This chain connects TRBV19 to TRBJ2-6; D uncertain. With 7 bases removed from V and 0 bases from J, the gap between germline ends came to 13 bases. CDR1 and CDR2 from the germline V gene are LNHDA and SQIVND (reference sequence). The CDR3 sequence is 16 residues long. CDR3 nucleotides: TGTGCCAGTACCCTAGACGTCCTCTCTGGGGCCAACGTCCTGACTTTC. Its translation: CASTLDVLSGANVLTF. Looking up the rest from reference TRBV19 and TRBJ2-6 gives the full variable domain: DGGITQSPKYLFRKEGQNVTLSCEQNLNHDAMYWYRQDPGQGLRLIYYSQIVNDFQKGDIAEGYSVSREKKESFPLTVTSAQKNPTAFYLCASTLDVLSGANVLTFGAGSRLTVL.

This rearrangement joins TRBV6-5 to TRBJ2-3, with a weak D call TRBD2 (6 bases). The germline V gene encodes CDR1 MNHEY and CDR2 SVGAGI. The CDR3 has 13 amino acids. Trimming cost V 1 base and J 5 bases, with 7 bases left between them. The CDR3 reads CASSYLGGDTQYF. CDR3 coding DNA: TGTGCCAGCAGTTACTTGGGGGGAGATACGCAGTATTTT.

The chain carries TRBV7-2 and TRBJ2-2, with D tentatively TRBD2 (6 bases). CDR1 is SGHTA, CDR2 FQGNSA, per germline. The CDR3 is 15 residues long. The V and J ends lost 1 base and 0 bases respectively, with 6 bases between them. The CDR3 DNA is TGTGCCAGCAGCTTAGGCGGGGCGAACACCGGGGAGCTGTTTTTT. Protein product: CASSLGGANTGELFF.

This chain uses TRBV27 with TRBJ2-3, with 8 bases that match TRBD2. This CDR3 contains 19 residues. CDR1 is MNHEY and CDR2 is SMNVEV in the germline V gene (reference sequence). The V gene end was trimmed by 2 bases and the J gene end by 0 bases; junction bases not matched to a gene: 13. The chain's CDR3 is CASSLTAGGPQTSTDTQYF. DNA of the CDR3: TGTGCCAGCAGTTTAACGGCGGGGGGCCCTCAGACTAGCACAGATACGCAGTATTTT.

The chain links TRBV9 to TRBJ1-5, with TRBD1 matching 11 bases. J was trimmed by 5 bases and V by 0 bases; bases with no gene match: 1. CDR1 and CDR2 (germline): SGDLS, YYNGEE. This CDR3 is built from 15 residues. As DNA, the CDR3 is TGTGCCAGCAGCGTAGGGGACAGGGGGGATCAGCCCCAGCATTTT. Translation: CASSVGDRGDQPQHF.

The rearrangement joins TRBV4-1 to TRBJ1-1; D uncertain. The CDR3 is made up of 16 amino acids. Germline V gene lookup returns CDR1 MGHRA and CDR2 YSYEKL. Trimming took 1 base from V and 4 from J, leaving 16 bases between them. In DNA, the CDR3 is TGCGCCAGCAGCCAAGTGGAGGCGGGAGGGATCACTGAAGCTTTCTTT. Translating gives CASSQVEAGGITEAFF.

The rearrangement uses TRBV19 and TRBJ1-1; D gene ambiguous. Per the germline V gene, CDR1 is LNHDA and CDR2 is SQIVND (reference sequence). The CDR3 has 14 amino acids. Trimming pared 3 bases from V and 4 bases from J, leaving 12 bases between. CDR3 nucleotide sequence: TGTGCCAGTAGTATTAGGGCAGAGGGCACTGAAGCTTTCTTT. Its protein product is CASSIRAEGTEAFF.

CDR3 sequence: CASSLDGRWGTEAFF. The CDR3 nucleotides read TGTGCCAGCAGCTTAGACGGGAGGTGGGGGACTGAAGCTTTCTTT. The genes are TRBV7-9 and TRBJ1-1; tentative D call: TRBD1 (5 bases). Germline CDR1 SEHNR, CDR2 FQNEAQ (reference sequence). The CDR3 runs 15 residues. Trimming removed 1 base from V and 5 bases from J, with 14 bases in between.

This clone was seen only a few times. The chain links TRBV7-2 to TRBJ2-2, with no clear D. The CDR3 is made up of 16 amino acids. CDR1 SGHTA and CDR2 FQGNSA come from the germline V gene. The germline V and J ends were trimmed by 1 base and 0 bases, with 9 bases remaining between them. CDR3 region: CASSLDSGSNTGELFF. The CDR3 coding sequence is TGTGCCAGCAGCTTAGATTCCGGGTCGAACACCGGGGAGCTGTTTTTT.

The gene calls are TRBV29-1 and TRBJ2-2; no clear D gene. With 6 bases removed from V and 7 bases from J, the gap between germline ends came to 18 bases. In germline, CDR1 is SQVTM, CDR2 ANQGSEA. The length of the CDR3 is 14 residues. CDR3 amino acids: CSVTLRPAGGELFF. The CDR3 nucleotides are TGCAGCGTCACCCTGAGACCCGCAGGCGGGGAGCTGTTTTTT.

The rearrangement links TRBV18 to TRBJ1-1; 7 bases map to TRBD1. Germline V gene sequence: CDR1 KGHSH, CDR2 LQKENI. This CDR3 spans 15 amino acids. With V trimmed by 7 bases and J by 0 bases, 8 bases remained unmatched. CDR3 residues: CASFRTGDMNTEAFF. As DNA, the CDR3 is TGTGCCAGCTTCCGGACAGGAGACATGAACACTGAAGCTTTCTTT.

The table lists this clone with a few counts. The chain joins TRBV15 to TRBJ1-2; weak D call: TRBD1 (6 bases). Germline-derived CDR1 and CDR2 are LNHNV and YYDKDF (reference sequence). V lost 0 bases to trimming and J lost 7 bases, with 15 bases between them. This CDR3 has 15 amino acids. The CDR3 region is CATSRDYRDRIGYTF. CDR3 sequence (DNA): TGTGCCACCAGCAGAGATTACAGGGATAGGATTGGCTACACCTTC.

V is TRBV7-9 and J is TRBJ1-5; TRBD1 matches 7 bases. After removal of 11 bases from V and 6 bases from J, the junction contained 10 bases not matched to a gene. Germline V CDR1 and CDR2: SEHNR, FQNEAQ (reference sequence). The length of the CDR3 is 13 residues. Here the CDR3 DNA reads TGTGCCGTTAAACAGGGGACCGGTCAGCCCCAGCATTTT. Protein sequence: CAVKQGTGQPQHF.

The chain links TRBV6-1 to TRBJ2-5; 11 bases are shared with TRBD2. The CDR3 length is 15 residues. Germline V lookup: CDR1 MNHNS, CDR2 SASEGT. Trimming removed 1 base from V and 5 bases from J; junction bases left unmatched: 3. The CDR3 DNA sequence: TGTGCCAGCAGTGAAGTTAGCGGGGGGGAGGAGACCCAGTACTTC. Its protein is CASSEVSGGEETQYF.

This rearrangement joins TRBV2 to TRBJ2-7, with D perhaps TRBD1 (5 bases). Germline V gives CDR1 SNHLY, CDR2 FYNNEI. V lost 3 bases and J 3 bases, leaving 15 bases between the germline ends. This CDR3 has 15 amino acids. CDR3 loop: CASSDQGRAVYEQYF. CDR3 DNA: TGTGCCAGCAGTGATCAGGGTCGGGCGGTCTACGAGCAGTACTTC. Together with reference TRBV2 and TRBJ2-7, the CDR3 gives the full variable domain: EPEVTQTPSHQVTQMGQEVILRCVPISNHLYFYWYRQILGQKVEFLVSFYNNEISEKSEIFDDQFSVERPDGSNFTLKIRSTKLEDSAMYFCASSDQGRAVYEQYFGPGTRLTVT.

This clone was counted only a few times. This rearrangement joins TRBV19 to TRBJ2-1; 10 nucleotides align to TRBD2. The CDR3 spans 14 residues. J gave up 4 bases and V 10 bases, and 7 bases lay outside the gene matches. The germline V gene has CDR1 LNHDA and CDR2 SQIVND (reference sequence). The CDR3 DNA is TGTGCCACCCTAGCGGGGGTGCGGTACAATGAGCAGTTCTTC. This encodes CATLAGVRYNEQFF.

V gene TRBV7-2 combines with J gene TRBJ2-5; tentatively, D is TRBD1 (5 bases). This CDR3 is built from 13 residues. Germline assignment: CDR1 SGHTA and CDR2 FQGNSA. V was clipped by 3 bases and J by 3 bases, with 8 bases between them. CDR3 protein: CASSFVQEETQYF. The CDR3, as DNA: TGTGCCAGCAGCTTCGTACAGGAAGAGACCCAGTACTTC.

The chain is built from TRBV10-2 and TRBJ1-3, with D possibly matching TRBD1 (6 bases). The CDR3 spans 16 residues. The germline V gene has CDR1 WSHSY and CDR2 SAAADI. Trimming took off 7 bases at V and 4 bases at J, with 20 bases between the two ends. The CDR3 region is CASTQDTQGYGNTIYF. As DNA, the CDR3 is TGCGCCAGCACCCAAGACACACAGGGTTACGGAAACACCATATATTTT.

This clone was observed a few times. V usage is TRBV18 and J usage is TRBJ1-1; TRBD1 might be the D (5 bases). The ends were cut back, 1 base at V and 2 bases at J, with 8 bases in the middle. The CDR3 totals 14 residues. CDR1 and CDR2 (germline): KGHSH, LQKENI. The CDR3 DNA reads as TGTGCCAGCTCACCACGACAGATAAACACTGAAGCTTTCTTT. This gives the protein CASSPRQINTEAFF.

V usage is TRBV29-1 and J usage is TRBJ2-1, with TRBD1 as a possible D gene (6 bases). CDR1 SQVTM and CDR2 ANQGSEA come from the germline V gene. CDR3 length: 11 amino acids. V lost 8 bases, J lost 8 bases, and 13 bases lay in between. CDR3 nucleotides: TGCAGCCTCTTACAGGGCGATGAGCAGTTCTTC. It codes for CSLLQGDEQFF.

Comments on this clone: The junction shows a germline mismatch at one end, possibly a read error. This CDR3 reads CASCESGGYYGYTF. CDR3 DNA: TGTGCCAGCTGTGAATCAGGGGGCTACTATGGCTACACCTTC. V and J are TRBV25-1 and TRBJ1-2; the match to TRBD1 covers 8 bases. The CDR3 has 14 residues. The germline gives CDR1 MGHDK, CDR2 SYGVNS.

This sequence joins TRBV19 and TRBJ1-1; D unclear. In germline, CDR1 is LNHDA, CDR2 SQIVND (reference sequence). This CDR3 spans 11 amino acids. The CDR3 protein is CATVSRGEAFF. The DNA of the CDR3 is TGTGCTACCGTTAGTCGAGGTGAAGCTTTCTTT.

The sample holds one count of this clone. V usage is TRBV11-2 and J usage is TRBJ2-7, with D perhaps matching TRBD1 (5 bases). The ends were cut back, 5 bases at V and 4 bases at J, with 12 bases in the middle. Germline lookup yields CDR1 SGHAT and CDR2 FQNNGV. The CDR3 is 13 amino acids. CDR3 protein: CASSGAMGYEQYF. CDR3 nucleotide sequence: TGTGCCAGCAGCGGGGCCATGGGGTACGAGCAGTACTTC.

The chain links TRBV5-1 to TRBJ2-5; TRBD2 agrees at 12 bases. CDR1 and CDR2 (germline): SGHRS, YFSETQ. V dropped 4 bases and J dropped 5; count of bases not matched to a gene: 9. This CDR3 is 16 amino acids long. In DNA form, the CDR3 reads TGCGCCAGCAGCGAACAACTAGCGGGGGGTCTGGAGACCCAGTACTTC. Amino acids: CASSEQLAGGLETQYF. The full variable domain, completed using reference TRBV5-1 and TRBJ2-5, is KAGVTQTPRYLIKTRGQQVTLSCSPISGHRSVSWYQQTPGQGLQFLFEYFSETQRNKGNFPGRFSGRQFSNSRSEMNVSTLELGDSALYLCASSEQLAGGLETQYFGPGTRLLVL.

This clone has just a few counts. J is TRBJ2-7 and V is TRBV6-1, with D perhaps TRBD1 (5 bases). V was clipped by 1 base and J by 3 bases, with 19 bases between them. CDR3 length equals 17 residues. Per the germline V gene, CDR1 is MNHNS and CDR2 is SASEGT. CDR3 loop: CASSEDHLVGHYYEQYF. The CDR3 DNA follows: TGTGCCAGCAGTGAAGACCATCTTGTAGGACACTACTACGAGCAGTACTTC.

The CDR3 nucleotides are TGCAGCGTTGAAGTGGTGGAGGGTCGTTCTGAAGCTTTCTTT. It encodes CSVEVVEGRSEAFF. The chain has TRBV29-1 and TRBJ1-1; D remains ambiguous. The germline V gene encodes CDR1 SQVTM and CDR2 ANQGSEA. The CDR3 length is 14 residues. V lost 1 base to trimming and J lost 6 bases, with 15 bases between them.

V is TRBV6-5 and J is TRBJ1-2, with 7 bases fitting TRBD1. Germline assignment: CDR1 MNHEY and CDR2 SVGAGI. This CDR3 is built from 13 residues. V shed 6 bases and J 8 bases; nucleotides not matched to a gene: 9. As DNA, the CDR3 is TGTGCCAGCAGCGACAGGGTAGTAAGGGGCTACACCTTC. Protein product: CASSDRVVRGYTF.

The chain is built from TRBV11-3 and TRBJ2-7; maybe TRBD1 (6 bases). CDR1 is SGHNT, CDR2 YENEEA, per germline. This CDR3 has 14 residues. Deletions cut 8 bases from V and 4 bases from J, with 18 bases between. The DNA for the CDR3 is TGTGCCAGCCACAGGGTAGTCAGGATTTACGAGCAGTACTTC. It is translated as CASHRVVRIYEQYF.

This clone has only one observation. V gene TRBV5-1 combines with J gene TRBJ1-5; 7 nucleotides line up with TRBD1. The V gene end was trimmed by 0 bases and the J gene end by 6 bases; junction bases not matched to a gene: 3. The CDR3 is 14 residues long. Germline V lookup: CDR1 SGHRS, CDR2 YFSETQ. This CDR3 reads CASSLGQGSQPQHF. The DNA of the CDR3 is TGCGCCAGCAGCTTGGGACAGGGAAGTCAGCCCCAGCATTTT. The variable domain in full, completed from reference TRBV5-1 and TRBJ1-5, reads KAGVTQTPRYLIKTRGQQVTLSCSPISGHRSVSWYQQTPGQGLQFLFEYFSETQRNKGNFPGRFSGRQFSNSRSEMNVSTLELGDSALYLCASSLGQGSQPQHFGDGTRLSIL.

This clone was counted between two and nine times. J is TRBJ1-6 and V is TRBV30; D may be TRBD1 (5 bases). Trimming removed 3 bases from V and 11 bases from J, with 23 bases in between. CDR3 size: 16 residues. Germline loops: CDR1 GTSNPN, CDR2 SVGIG (reference sequence). This CDR3 reads CAWRFGLGEVITPLHF. CDR3 nucleotides: TGTGCCTGGAGGTTCGGCTTGGGGGAGGTAATTACACCCCTCCACTTT.